This T cell receptor beta chain derives from a study of lymphopenia after photon versus proton radiotherapy (dated by TCRdb to between 2017 and 2020). As for the study more broadly: The immunological effects of photon versus proton radiation therapy were compared in patients with gastrointestinal tumors who developed high-grade lymphopenia. The approximately 20 patients in the cohort had gastrointestinal tumors, were treated with either photon or proton therapy, and subsequently developed lymphopenia. The goal of the study was to characterize the differences between the two radiation modalities in how they affect the immune system. General conclusions and limits of the study: Among patients across the cohort who died, overall survival time showed an inverse correlation with a larger post-nadir drop in TCR diversity. Proton-treated patients stayed relatively stable during treatment, while photon-treated patients lost naive T cells and TCR diversity and gained effector/memory populations. Once the lymphocyte count had reached its nadir, the repertoires of photon-treated patients showed oligoclonal expansion, particularly of CD8+ Temra cells, and this expansion drove the decline in diversity. The authors looked at the survival association only in patients who died, and they framed better survival with proton therapy as a possibility rather than a demonstrated result.

The CDR3 holds 13 amino acids from the cysteine to the phenylalanine. The sequence is cut down to CDR3 DNA, 39 bases in frame from base 1. CDR1 and CDR2 were assigned from the germline V gene as SNHLY and FYNNEI. V sheds 5 bases and J sheds 3 bases, leaving 10 bases between their ends. This clone has just one count. Its antigen is unknown. Qualities for individual bases were not recorded, and no much larger clone is one base off. Library preparation was by the immunoSEQ multiplex PCR assay. T cell repertoires were profiled with deep sequencing of rearranged TCR beta loci together with multiparametric flow cytometry. The source is immuneACCESS, and TCRdb retained only in-frame sequences with V and J called. Part of the clones is not carried over; for the studies checked, unresolved V genes explain less than half of this, and the remainder is unexplained. In this sample the table shows roughly 150,000 clones, 70% to 90% of which occur a single time. The ten biggest clones cover about 4.7% of the sample.

The specimen comprised peripheral blood, sampled from a patient treated with photon-based radiotherapy. This receptor was identified in a man aged 45 to 65 with gastric cancer. The chain employs TRBV2 and TRBJ1-1, and perhaps TRBD1 as D gene, on 5 matching bases. CDR3 sequence: CASSRGMYTEAFF. The DNA is TGTGCCAGCAGTAGGGGTATGTACACTGAAGCTTTCTTT.